This entry lists 3 T cell receptor beta chains sequenced from one sample in a study of T-cell reconstitution after alpha-beta-depleted transplantation in children. For TCRbeta, the library was prepared with unique molecular identifiers. Via MiXCR, TCRdb re-called the PCR reads, giving one row per CDR3 protein. Found here are 450,000 to 700,000 distinct CDR3 sequences, 25% to 30% of them singletons; the top ten hold about a third. The specimen comprised PBMCs, sampled before TCRalphabeta/CD19-depleted stem cell transplant. These receptors originate from a boy less than two years old with Wiskott-Aldrich syndrome, due to receive a stem cell transplant.

This clonotype was counted only a few times. V and J are TRBV5-1 and TRBJ2-1, with D possibly being TRBD2 (6 bases). V was trimmed by 0 bases and J by 0 bases, leaving 13 bases between them. Germline V gives CDR1 SGHRS, CDR2 YFSETQ. This CDR3 region has 17 residues. Written as DNA, the CDR3 is TGCGCCAGCAGCTTGGCCGGGAGCGCGGTCTCCTACAATGAGCAGTTCTTC. Residues: CASSLAGSAVSYNEQFF.

This clonotype has a handful of counts. V is TRBV28 and J is TRBJ2-7; 9 bases agree with TRBD1. Germline V gene lookup returns CDR1 MDHEN and CDR2 SYDVKM. The CDR3 sequence is 17 residues long. The junction had 16 bases not matched to a gene; V was cut back by 1 base and J by 9 bases. CDR3: CASSLSAPLGQGIRQYF. The CDR3 nucleotides are TGTGCCAGCAGTTTATCGGCCCCCCTGGGACAGGGCATAAGGCAGTACTTC.

The chain employs TRBV20-1 and TRBJ1-2; 8 bases align to TRBD1. J gave up 6 bases and V 6 bases, and 12 bases lay outside the gene matches. This CDR3 has 14 amino acids. Germline values: CDR1 DFQATT, CDR2 SNEGSKA (reference sequence). The CDR3 loop reads CSALGQGRRDGYTF. The CDR3 nucleotides are TGCAGTGCCCTTGGACAGGGTAGACGGGATGGCTACACCTTC.